The source of this T cell receptor (beta chain) is a study of tissue T cells after allogeneic stem cell transplantation. Findings and limits, study-wide: The patient cohort was small and clinically heterogeneous, with limited sampling depth. Few T cell clones were shared across patients, but motif clusters showed tissue-specific shared signatures. Which tissue TCRs were alloreactive or antigen-specific was not determined. Some clones might be persisting host cells.

The CDR3 is made up of 12 amino acids. Trimming removed 2 bases from V and 11 bases from J; junction bases left unmatched: 3. CDR1 KGHPV and CDR2 FQNQEV come from the germline V gene (reference sequence). Notes on this clone: Antigen unknown. Mouse germline and gene names are used. The read halts 1 residue ahead of the CDR3 end, with the missing end drawn from the germline J gene.

TCRdb's table, derived via immunoSEQ multiplex PCR, lists solely in-frame clones and lacks some. The sample has roughly 45,000 clones; 73% are singletons. The sequenced sample consisted of sorted cells pooled from one or two spleens. This chain joins TRBV26 and TRBJ1-1; 9 bases line up with TRBD1. This TCR was recovered from a pool of C57BL/6 mice in good health. CDR3 protein: CASSLGDRAVFF. The DNA read from the CDR3 is TGTGCCAGCAGTCTGGGGGACAGGGCTGTCTTC.